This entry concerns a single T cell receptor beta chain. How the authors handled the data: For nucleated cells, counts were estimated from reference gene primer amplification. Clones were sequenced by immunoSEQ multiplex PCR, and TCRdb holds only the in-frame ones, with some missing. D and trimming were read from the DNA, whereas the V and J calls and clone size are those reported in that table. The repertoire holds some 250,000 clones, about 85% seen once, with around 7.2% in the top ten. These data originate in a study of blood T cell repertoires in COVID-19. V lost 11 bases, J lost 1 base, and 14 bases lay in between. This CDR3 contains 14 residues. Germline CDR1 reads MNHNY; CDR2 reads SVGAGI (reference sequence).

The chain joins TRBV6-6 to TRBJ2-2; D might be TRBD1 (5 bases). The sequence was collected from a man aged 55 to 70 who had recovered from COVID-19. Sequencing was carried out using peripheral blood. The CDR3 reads CAGNQGWNTGELFF. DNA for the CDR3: TGTGCCGGGAACCAGGGATGGAACACCGGGGAGCTGTTTTTT.